This TCR beta chain was identified during a study of blood T cell repertoires in COVID-19. Study-level information: Samples of COVID-19 (acute and convalescent) were obtained from the United States, Italy and Spain. Sources were T cells, B-cell-depleted T cells, or PBMCs; the material itself was cDNA or gDNA.

Germline CDR1 is SQVTM and CDR2 is ANQGSEA. The CDR3 runs 13 residues. V dropped 6 bases and J dropped 0 bases, with 10 bases sitting between them. Per the original methods: The assay estimated nucleated cells by amplifying reference gene primers. Profiling relied on immunoSEQ multiplex PCR, and the TCRdb table lists in-frame clones only, not all of them. Clone size and the V and J calls come from that table; the DNA yielded D and trimming. The sample holds roughly 73,000 clones, 70% to 75% seen once. This chain uses TRBV29-1 with TRBJ2-3; a weak D match, TRBD1 (5 bases). The specimen was peripheral blood. The TCR comes from a man in his 70s with acute or convalescent COVID-19. The CDR3 coding sequence is TGCAGCGTGACAGCCACTAGCACAGATACGCAGTATTTT. Encoded protein: CSVTATSTDTQYF.